The source of this T cell receptor beta chain is a study of blood T cell repertoires in COVID-19. About the study: T cells, B-cell-depleted T cells, or PBMCs supplied cDNA or gDNA.

In the original analysis: Estimation of nucleated cell counts was performed using reference gene primer amplification. Assay: immunoSEQ multiplex PCR; the TCRdb copy retains only in-frame clones and omits some. That table is the source of V, J and clone size, and D and trimming were worked out from the DNA. The sample consists of approximately 360,000 clones, roughly 90% of them appearing once. V lost 1 base and J 1 base, leaving 20 bases between the germline ends. Germline-derived CDR1 and CDR2 are MGHRA and YSYEKL. There are 19 residues in the CDR3. Sequencing was done on a sample of peripheral blood. This chain connects TRBV4-1 to TRBJ1-5, with D perhaps TRBD1 (5 bases). This receptor was taken from a middle-aged man with acute or convalescent COVID-19. CDR3 nucleotide sequence: TGCGCCAGCAGCCAAGTAGGCAGGGCGGATATTATGAGCAATCAGCCCCAGCATTTT. Encoded protein: CASSQVGRADIMSNQPQHF.